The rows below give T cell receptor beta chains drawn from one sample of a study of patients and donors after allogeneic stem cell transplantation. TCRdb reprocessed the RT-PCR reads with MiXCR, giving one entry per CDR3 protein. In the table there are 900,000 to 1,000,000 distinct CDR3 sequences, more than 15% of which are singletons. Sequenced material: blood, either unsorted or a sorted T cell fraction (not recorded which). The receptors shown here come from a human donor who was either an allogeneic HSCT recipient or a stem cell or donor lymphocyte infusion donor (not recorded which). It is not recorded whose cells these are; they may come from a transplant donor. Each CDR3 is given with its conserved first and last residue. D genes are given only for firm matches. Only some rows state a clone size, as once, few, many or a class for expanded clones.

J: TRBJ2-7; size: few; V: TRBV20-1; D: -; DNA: TGCAGTGCCGCTGGGACAAACCGCAACGAGCAGTACTTC; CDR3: CSAAGTNRNEQYF
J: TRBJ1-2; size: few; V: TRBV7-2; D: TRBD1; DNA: TGTGCCAGCAGCTTCGGGACAGGGGGGTTAGGCTACACCTTC; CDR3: CASSFGTGGLGYTF
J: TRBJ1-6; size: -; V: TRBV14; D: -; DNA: TGTGCCAGCAGCCCACGAGCTGACAGGTGGGCTTCACCCCTCCACTTT; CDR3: CASSPRADRWASPLHF
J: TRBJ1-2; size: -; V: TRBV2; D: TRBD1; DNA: TGTGCCAGCAGTGAGGACAGGTTGTTAGCTAACTATGGCTACACCTTC; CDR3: CASSEDRLLANYGYTF
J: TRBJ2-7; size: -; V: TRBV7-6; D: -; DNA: TGTGCCAGCAGTCCTACGGGCGGACAGACTTCCTACGAGCAGTACTTC; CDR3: CASSPTGGQTSYEQYF
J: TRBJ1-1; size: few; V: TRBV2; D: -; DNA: TGTGCCAGCAGTGAATTCTCCACGAACACTGAAGCTTTCTTT; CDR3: CASSEFSTNTEAFF
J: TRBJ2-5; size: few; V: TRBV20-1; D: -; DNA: TGCAGTGCTAGACAGGGACGGGTGACCCAGTACTTC; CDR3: CSARQGRVTQYF
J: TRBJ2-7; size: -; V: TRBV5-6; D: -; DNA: TGTGCCAGCAGCCTCACAGGTTTCCCCTACGAGCAGTACTTC; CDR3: CASSLTGFPYEQYF
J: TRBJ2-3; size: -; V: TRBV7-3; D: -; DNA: TGTGCCAGCAGCCGGACTATCACAGATACGCAGTATTTT; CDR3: CASSRTITDTQYF
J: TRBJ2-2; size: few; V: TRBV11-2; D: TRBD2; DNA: TGTGCCAGCAGCTTAGATGCGGGGGGCTCCGGGGAGCTGTTTTTT; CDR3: CASSLDAGGSGELFF
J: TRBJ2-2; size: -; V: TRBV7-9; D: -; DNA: TGTGCCAGCGCCACACCGGGACCTCTCACCGGGGAGCTGTTTTTT; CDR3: CASATPGPLTGELFF
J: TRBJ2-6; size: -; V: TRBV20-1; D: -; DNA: TGCAGTGCTAGCGAGGGACGGGGGAGCTCTGGGGCCAACGTCCTGACTTTC; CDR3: CSASEGRGSSGANVLTF
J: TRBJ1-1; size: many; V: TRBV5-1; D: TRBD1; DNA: TGCGCCAGCAGCTTGGTGACAGGGGACACTGAAGCTTTCTTT; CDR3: CASSLVTGDTEAFF
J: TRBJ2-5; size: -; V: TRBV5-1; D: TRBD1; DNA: TGCGCCAGCAGCTCGGGACAGGTCCAAGAGACCCAGTACTTC; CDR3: CASSSGQVQETQYF
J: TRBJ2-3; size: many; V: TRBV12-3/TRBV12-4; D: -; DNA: TGTGCCAGCAGTTTAGTCAATACGCAGTATTTT; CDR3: CASSLVNTQYF
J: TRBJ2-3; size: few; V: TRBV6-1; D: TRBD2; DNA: TGTGCCAGCACCCCCATCGGGGGGTACACAGATACGCAGTATTTT; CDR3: CASTPIGGYTDTQYF
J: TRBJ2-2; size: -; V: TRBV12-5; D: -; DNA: TGTGCTAGTGGTTTGACCAAGCCAGGGATCACCGGGGAGCTGTTTTTT; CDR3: CASGLTKPGITGELFF
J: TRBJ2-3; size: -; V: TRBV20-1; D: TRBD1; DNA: TGCAGTGCTAGAGGGGACAGGGGGGCTACGCAGTATTTT; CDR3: CSARGDRGATQYF
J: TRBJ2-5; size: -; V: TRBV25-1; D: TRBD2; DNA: TGTGCCACCCAGGCGGCGGGGGGAAACCAAGAGACCCAGTACTTC; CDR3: CATQAAGGNQETQYF
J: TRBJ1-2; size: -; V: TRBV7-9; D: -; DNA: TGTGCCAGCAGCTCGACAGAAGAAAACTATGGCTACACCTTC; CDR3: CASSSTEENYGYTF
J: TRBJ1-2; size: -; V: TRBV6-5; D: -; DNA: TGTGCCAGCAGTTACTCTACGGGCGAGTGGAATGGCTACACCTTC; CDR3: CASSYSTGEWNGYTF
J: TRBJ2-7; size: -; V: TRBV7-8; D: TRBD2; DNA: TGTGCCAGCAGCTTGCACAGACTAGCGGGAGGGTTAAGCGAGCAGTACTTC; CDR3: CASSLHRLAGGLSEQYF
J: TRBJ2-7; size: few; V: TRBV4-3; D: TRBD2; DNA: TGCGCCAGCAGCCAAGACGGCGGGAGATCCTACGAGCAGTACTTC; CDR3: CASSQDGGRSYEQYF
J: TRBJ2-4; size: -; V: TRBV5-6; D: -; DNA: TGTGCCAGCAGCAGAATAGCGGTAGCCAAAAACATTCAGTACTTC; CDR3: CASSRIAVAKNIQYF
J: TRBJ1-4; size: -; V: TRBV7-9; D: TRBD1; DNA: TGTGCCAGCAGCTTGGCGTCAGGGGGTGAAAAACTGTTTTTT; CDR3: CASSLASGGEKLFF
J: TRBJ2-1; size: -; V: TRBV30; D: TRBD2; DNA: TGTGCCTGGAGCCGGACTAGCGGGGCTGAGCAGTTCTTC; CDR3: CAWSRTSGAEQFF
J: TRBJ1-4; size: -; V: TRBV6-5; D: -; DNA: TGTGCCAGCAGTTACTCTGAGGCCAGGGGAGATGAAAAACTGTTTTTT; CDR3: CASSYSEARGDEKLFF
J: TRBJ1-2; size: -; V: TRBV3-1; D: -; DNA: TGTGCCAGCAGCGCGCGGGAACATCCCATCCATGGCTACACCTTC; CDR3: CASSAREHPIHGYTF
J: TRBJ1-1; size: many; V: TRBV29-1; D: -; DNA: TGCAGCTCGAAACAGGTTCTGAACACTGAAGCTTTCTTT; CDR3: CSSKQVLNTEAFF
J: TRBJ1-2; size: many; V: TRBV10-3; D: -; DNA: TGTGCCATCAGTGGGAAACTGAACTATGGCTACACCTTC; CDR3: CAISGKLNYGYTF
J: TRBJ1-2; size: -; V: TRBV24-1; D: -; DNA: TGTGCCACCAGTGAACAGAACTATGGCTACACCTTC; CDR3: CATSEQNYGYTF
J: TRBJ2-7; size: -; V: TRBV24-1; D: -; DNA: TGTGCCACCAGTGATTCGGGACAAGCCTACGAGCAGTACTTC; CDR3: CATSDSGQAYEQYF
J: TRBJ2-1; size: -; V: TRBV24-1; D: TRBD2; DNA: TGTGCCACCAGTGATTTATTGGCTAGCGGGAACAATGAGCAGTTCTTC; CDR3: CATSDLLASGNNEQFF
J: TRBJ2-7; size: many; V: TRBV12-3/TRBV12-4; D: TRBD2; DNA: TGTGCCAGCAGTTTAGGGACTAGCTACGAGCAGTACTTC; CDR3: CASSLGTSYEQYF
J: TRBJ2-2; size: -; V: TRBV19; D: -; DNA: TGTGCCAGTAGTATAATGGGGGTTGGCACCGGGGAGCTGTTTTTT; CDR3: CASSIMGVGTGELFF
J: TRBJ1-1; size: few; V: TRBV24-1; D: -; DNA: TGTGCCACCAGTGAGGGAGGGCGGCCCACTGAAGCTTTCTTT; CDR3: CATSEGGRPTEAFF
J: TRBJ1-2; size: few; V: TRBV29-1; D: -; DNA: TGCAGCGTTGAAGATCGGAGGAGGGCTAACTATGGCTACACCTTC; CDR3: CSVEDRRRANYGYTF
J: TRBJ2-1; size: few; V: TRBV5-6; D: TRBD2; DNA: TGTGCCAGCAGGAAGCGGGGGGCTTACAATGAGCAGTTCTTC; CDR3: CASRKRGAYNEQFF
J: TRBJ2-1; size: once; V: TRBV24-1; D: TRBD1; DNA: TGTGCCACCAGTGTCAGTGACAGGGGGTACAATGAGCAGTTCTTC; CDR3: CATSVSDRGYNEQFF
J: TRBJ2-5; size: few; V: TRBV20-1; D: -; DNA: TGCAGTGCTGGGGCTAGTAAAGGCGAGACCCAGTACTTC; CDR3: CSAGASKGETQYF
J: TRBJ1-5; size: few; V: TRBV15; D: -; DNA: TGTGCCACCAGCAGTAGCAGGGAAAACAATCAGCCCCAGCATTTT; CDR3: CATSSSRENNQPQHF
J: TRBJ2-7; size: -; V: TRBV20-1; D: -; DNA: TGCAGTGCTAGACGGTTCAGGGACTACGAGCAGTACTTC; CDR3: CSARRFRDYEQYF
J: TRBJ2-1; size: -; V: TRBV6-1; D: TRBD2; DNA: TGTGCCAGCCGGTCGAGGACTAGCGGGAGAGAGTCCTACAATGAGCAGTTCTTC; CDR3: CASRSRTSGRESYNEQFF
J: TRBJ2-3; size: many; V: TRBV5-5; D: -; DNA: TGTGCCAGCAGCTTCAACGGGATGGCAGATACGCAGTATTTT; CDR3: CASSFNGMADTQYF
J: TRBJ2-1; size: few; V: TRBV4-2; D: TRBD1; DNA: TGTGCCAGCAGCCAATCGCCGCAGACGGGACAGGGGGCCAATGAGCAGTTCTTC; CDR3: CASSQSPQTGQGANEQFF
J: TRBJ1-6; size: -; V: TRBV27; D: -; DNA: TGTGCCAGCAGTTTCCGGGACCTCCGGCCCCTCCACTTT; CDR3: CASSFRDLRPLHF
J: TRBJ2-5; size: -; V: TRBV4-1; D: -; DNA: TGCGCCAGCAGCCAAGGGGGGGGACAGACCCCGGGAACCCAGTACTTC; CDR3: CASSQGGGQTPGTQYF
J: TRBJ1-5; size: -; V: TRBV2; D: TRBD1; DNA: TGTGCCAGCAGTCAGGGGGGGACAGGGAGACCCCAGCATTTT; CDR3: CASSQGGTGRPQHF
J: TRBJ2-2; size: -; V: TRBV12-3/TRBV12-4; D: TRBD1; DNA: TGTGCCAGCAGTTCCCCATGGACAGGGCGGGACACCGGGGAGCTGTTTTTT; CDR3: CASSSPWTGRDTGELFF
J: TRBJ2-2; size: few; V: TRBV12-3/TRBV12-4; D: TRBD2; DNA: TGTGCCAGCAGTTTAGGGACTAGCGGGAGAACGAACACCGGGGAGCTGTTTTTT; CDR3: CASSLGTSGRTNTGELFF
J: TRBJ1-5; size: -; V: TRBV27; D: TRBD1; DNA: TGTGCCAGCGGGGACAGGTTAAGCAATCAGCCCCAGCATTTT; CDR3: CASGDRLSNQPQHF
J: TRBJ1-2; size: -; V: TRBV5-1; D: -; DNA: TGCGCCAGCAGCTTGGCGAAGGGGAGCTATGGCTACACCTTC; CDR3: CASSLAKGSYGYTF
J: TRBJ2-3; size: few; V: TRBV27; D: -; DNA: TGTGCCAGCAGTTTATCGGCTTTTGGAGATACGCAGTATTTT; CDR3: CASSLSAFGDTQYF
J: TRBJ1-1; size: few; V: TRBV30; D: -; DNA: TGTGCCTGGACCATGGGGATGAACACTGAAGCTTTCTTT; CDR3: CAWTMGMNTEAFF
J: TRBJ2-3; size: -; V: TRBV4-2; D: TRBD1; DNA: TGTGCCAGCAGCCAAGGAAGTGACAGGGGGCTTGGTACGCAGTATTTT; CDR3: CASSQGSDRGLGTQYF
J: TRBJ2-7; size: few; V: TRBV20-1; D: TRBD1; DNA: TGCAGTGCTTCACGCAGCGGGACAGGGTTATTCTACGAGCAGTACTTC; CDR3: CSASRSGTGLFYEQYF
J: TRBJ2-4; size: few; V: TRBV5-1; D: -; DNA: TGCGCCAGCAGCCCGACCCAACAGCCAATAGCCAAAAACATTCAGTACTTC; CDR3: CASSPTQQPIAKNIQYF
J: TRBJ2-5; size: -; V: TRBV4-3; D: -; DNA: TGCGCCAGCAGCCAGCTACTAGCAGCGGGAGAGACCCAGTACTTC; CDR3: CASSQLLAAGETQYF
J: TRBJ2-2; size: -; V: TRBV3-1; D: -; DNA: TGTGCCAGCAGTACTAGGACGGGGACCGGGGAGCTGTTTTTT; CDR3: CASSTRTGTGELFF